This T cell receptor (beta chain) was obtained from a study of beta chain features in type 1 diabetes. Findings and caveats of the study: TCRB CDR3 length was moderately but significantly reduced in all four CD4+ subsets of Type 1 diabetes patients. Here, the possible influence of HLA type (on TCRB rearrangement) remained unresolved. Relative to healthy donors, patients appeared to have naive, central memory and Treg TCRB repertoires that were more similar.

Reverse transcribing all isolated RNA meant expressed TCRB transcripts were sequenced. Sequencing was performed with immunoSEQ multiplex PCR; in TCRdb, only in-frame clones are kept and a portion is missing. The repertoire holds roughly 280,000 clones, around 25% seen once, with roughly 0.011% in the top ten. Isolation of CD4+ naive, central memory, regulatory and stem cell-like memory cells was achieved by sorting via CD45RO/CCR7/CD25/CD127/CD95/CD27. Of note for this clone: Antigen: not known.

Germline CDR1 SGDLS, CDR2 YYNGEE. CDR3 size: 13 residues. Trimming took off 7 bases at V and 6 bases at J, with 15 bases between the two ends. The V gene is TRBV9, the J gene TRBJ2-3, with a tentative D call TRBD2 (7 bases). The specimen sequenced was naive CD4+ T cells from blood. The sequence came from a woman aged 30 to 39 with type 1 diabetes. The CDR3 sequence is CASCRGATDTQYF. Written as DNA, the CDR3 is TGTGCCAGCTGCCGGGGGGCTACTGATACGCAGTATTTT.